This T cell receptor beta chain was sequenced in a study of CD8+ T cells in alopecia areata. Study information: The study gave treated patients oral tofacitinib at 5 to 10 mg twice daily. Broader study findings: Relative to normal scalp, lesional scalp, especially alopecia totalis/universalis, showed higher clonality.

The CDR3 loop spans 15 amino acids. Germline-derived CDR1 and CDR2 are MNHNS and SASEGT. With V trimmed by 1 base and J by 5 bases, 7 bases remained unmatched. Extraction of RNA preceded its reverse transcription into cDNA, which served as the sequencing template. Only in-frame clones appear in the TCRdb table, and some are missing; sequencing was by immunoSEQ multiplex PCR. The repertoire has about 210,000 clones, less than 65% of them found once; the top ten carry more than 3.5%. Sample treatment: oral pan-JAK inhibitor, 5-10 mg twice daily. Remarks on this clone: The target antigen is unknown.

V gene TRBV6-1 combines with J gene TRBJ2-5, with TRBD1 identical over 7 bases. The sequence was collected from a human donor with alopecia areata. Here the sequenced sample was CD4+ T cells sorted from blood, taken at week 4, from a patient treated with tofacitinib. CDR3 nucleotide sequence: TGTGCCAGCAGTGAAGGACAGGGCATCCCGGAGACCCAGTACTTC. Translated, it gives CASSEGQGIPETQYF.